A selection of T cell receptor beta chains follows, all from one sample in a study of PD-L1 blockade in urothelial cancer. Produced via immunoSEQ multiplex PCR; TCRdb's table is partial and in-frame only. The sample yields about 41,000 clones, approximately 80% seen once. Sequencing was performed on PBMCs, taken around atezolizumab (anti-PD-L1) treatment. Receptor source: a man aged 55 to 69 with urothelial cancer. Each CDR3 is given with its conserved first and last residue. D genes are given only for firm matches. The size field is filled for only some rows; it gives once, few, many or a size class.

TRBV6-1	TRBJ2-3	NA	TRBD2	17	TGTGCCAGCAGTGCGTACGGGGGGGCAGGTGGCACAGATACGCAGTATTTT	CASSAYGGAGGTDTQYF
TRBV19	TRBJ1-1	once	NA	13	TGTGCCAGTAGTACCCCCAGGAACACTGAAGCTTTCTTT	CASSTPRNTEAFF
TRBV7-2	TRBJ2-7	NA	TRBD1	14	TGTGCCAGCAGCTTGCGGCAGGGGGCGTACGAGCAGTACTTC	CASSLRQGAYEQYF
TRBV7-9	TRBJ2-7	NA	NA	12	TGTGCCAGCAGCTTCACAGGCCCCGAGCAGTACTTC	CASSFTGPEQYF
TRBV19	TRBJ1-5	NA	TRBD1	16	TGTGCCAGTAGTGAGGGGGCCCTATCTAGCAATCAGCCCCAGCATTTT	CASSEGALSSNQPQHF
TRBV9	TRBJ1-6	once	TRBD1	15	TGTGCCAGCAGCGCCCACTCCGACAGGGACTCACCCCTCCACTTT	CASSAHSDRDSPLHF
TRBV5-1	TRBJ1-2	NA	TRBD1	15	TGCGCCAGCAGCCTAAACCCGGGACAGGGAAACGGCTACACCTTC	CASSLNPGQGNGYTF
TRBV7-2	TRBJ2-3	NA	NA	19	TGTGCCAGCAGCTTAAGGAGGGGGGGCTCGAGGGATAGCACAGATACGCAGTATTTT	CASSLRRGGSRDSTDTQYF
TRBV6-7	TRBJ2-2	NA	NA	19	TGTGCCAGCAGTTACTCGAAGTGGGTTAGGACACAAGACACCGGGGAGCTGTTTTTT	CASSYSKWVRTQDTGELFF
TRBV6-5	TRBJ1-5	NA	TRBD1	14	TGTGCCAGCAGCCAAAGCACAGGGGGACAGCCCCAGCATTTT	CASSQSTGGQPQHF
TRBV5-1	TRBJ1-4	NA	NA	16	TGCGCCAGCAGCTTGGGGCAGGGGAACGTTGGTGAAAAACTGTTTTTT	CASSLGQGNVGEKLFF
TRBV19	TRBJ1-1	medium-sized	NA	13	TGTGCCAGTAGTAGTCGGGAGAACACTGAAGCTTTCTTT	CASSSRENTEAFF
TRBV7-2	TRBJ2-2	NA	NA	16	TGTGCCAGCAGTTTCCTGGGCGTTGGAAACACCGGGGAGCTGTTTTTT	CASSFLGVGNTGELFF
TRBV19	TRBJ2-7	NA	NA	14	TGTGCCAGTAGTATCCTCCCAGGCTCCTACGAGCAGTACTTC	CASSILPGSYEQYF
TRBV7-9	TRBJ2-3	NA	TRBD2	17	TGTGCCAGCAGCTTAGATCGGGGGGGATCTGGCACAGATACGCAGTATTTT	CASSLDRGGSGTDTQYF
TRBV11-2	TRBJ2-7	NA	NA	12	TGTGCCAGCAGCTTTGGAGGATCCGAGCAGTACTTC	CASSFGGSEQYF
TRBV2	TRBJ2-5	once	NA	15	TGTGCCAGCAGTGGAGAAGGTCATGAGGGAAAGACCCAGTACTTC	CASSGEGHEGKTQYF
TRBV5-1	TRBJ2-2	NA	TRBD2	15	TGCGCCAGCAGCTTTCTAGCGGGGGGGACCGGGGAGCTGTTTTTT	CASSFLAGGTGELFF
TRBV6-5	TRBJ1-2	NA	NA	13	TGTGCCAGCAGTCCGGACGGGGAGTATGGCTACACCTTC	CASSPDGEYGYTF
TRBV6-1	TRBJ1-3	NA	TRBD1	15	TGTGCCAGCAGTGAAACAGGGGAAGCTGGAAACACCATATATTTT	CASSETGEAGNTIYF
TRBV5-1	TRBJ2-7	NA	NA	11	TGCGCCAGCAGCTTCGGGAACGAGCAGTACTTC	CASSFGNEQYF
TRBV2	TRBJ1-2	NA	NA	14	TGTGCCAGCAGTGCTGGGGACACTGGAGATCGCTACACCTTC	CASSAGDTGDRYTF
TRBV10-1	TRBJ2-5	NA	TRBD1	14	TGCGCCAGCACCCCGGGACAGGGTCGGCAGACCCAGTACTTC	CASTPGQGRQTQYF
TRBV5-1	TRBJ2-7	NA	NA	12	TGCGCCAGCAGGGAGGGGAACTACGAGCAGTACTTC	CASREGNYEQYF
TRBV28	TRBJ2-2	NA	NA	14	TGTGCCAGCAGCCCTTTGTTCAACACCGGGGAGCTGTTTTTT	CASSPLFNTGELFF
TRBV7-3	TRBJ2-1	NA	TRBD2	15	TGTGCCAGCAGCCCTACTAGCGGGGTAGGCAATGAGCAGTTCTTC	CASSPTSGVGNEQFF
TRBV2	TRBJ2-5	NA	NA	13	TGTGCCAGCATGGAGGGGAACCAAGAGACCCAGTACTTC	CASMEGNQETQYF
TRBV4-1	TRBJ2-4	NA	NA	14	TGCGCCAGCAGCCAACGAAGCGCCAAAAACATTCAGTACTTC	CASSQRSAKNIQYF
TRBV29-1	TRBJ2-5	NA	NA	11	TGCAGCGTTGAAGATAATGAGACCCAGTACTTC	CSVEDNETQYF
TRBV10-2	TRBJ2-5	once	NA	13	TGCGCCAGCCAGTCGACAGGACAAGAGACCCAGTACTTC	CASQSTGQETQYF
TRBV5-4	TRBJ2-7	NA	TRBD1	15	TGTGCCAGCAGCAAAACCGGGACAGGGCTGCACGAGCAGTACTTC	CASSKTGTGLHEQYF
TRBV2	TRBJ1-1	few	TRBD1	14	TGTGCCAGCAGAACGCGACAGGGGGACATTGAAGCTTTCTTT	CASRTRQGDIEAFF
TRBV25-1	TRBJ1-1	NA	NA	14	TGTGCCAGCAGTGATATAAGGAGCGGCACTGAAGCTTTCTTT	CASSDIRSGTEAFF
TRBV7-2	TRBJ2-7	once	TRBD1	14	TGTGCCAGCAGCTTAAACAGGGGGCTTTACGAGCAGTACTTC	CASSLNRGLYEQYF
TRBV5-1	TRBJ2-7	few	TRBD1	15	TGCGCCAGCAGCCCCGGGACAGGATCCCGCGGCGAGCAGTACTTC	CASSPGTGSRGEQYF
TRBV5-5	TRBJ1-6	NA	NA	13	TGTGCCAGCAGCTTGGCCTTTGATTCACCCCTCCACTTT	CASSLAFDSPLHF